What follows are 5 T cell receptor beta chains derived from one specimen sequenced in a study of HIV-infected children after antiretroviral therapy interruption. A 3' RACE protocol on RNA, with unique molecular identifiers, produced the TCR library. MiXCR was run by TCRdb on the 3' RACE reads, yielding one entry per CDR3 protein. The data contain about 86,000 distinct CDR3 sequences, less than 7% of them singletons. Treatment indicated: PENTA 11 planned treatment interruption arm or continuous ART arm. Material: CD45RA+ CD4+ T cells from PBMCs, pooled from several time points, obtained from a donor given antiretroviral therapy, either interrupted or continuous. The subset: naive CD4+ CD45RA+ CD45RO- T cells. The receptor source for this set is a pool of human donors with HIV.

This clonotype appeared many times. CDR3 residues: CASSLGVYEQYF. DNA for the CDR3: TGTGCCAGCAGTTTAGGCGTCTACGAGCAGTACTTC. The chain couples TRBV28 to TRBJ2-7; D call uncertain. This CDR3 is 12 amino acids long. V was clipped by 2 bases and J by 3 bases, with 5 bases between them. The germline V gene encodes CDR1 MDHEN and CDR2 SYDVKM.

This clonotype was seen many times. The V gene is TRBV7-6, the J gene TRBJ2-5; D gene unclear. The CDR3 runs to 14 residues. The germline gives CDR1 SGHVS, CDR2 FNYEAQ. Between the trimmed V and J ends, which lost 1 base and 1 base, there was a span of 7 bases. The CDR3 protein is CASSLDPGQETQYF. The DNA of the CDR3 is TGTGCCAGCAGCTTAGATCCAGGCCAAGAGACCCAGTACTTC.

Many counts were recorded for this clonotype. The chain employs TRBV7-2 and TRBJ1-4, with 8 bases identical to TRBD1. This CDR3 is 13 amino acids long. V lost 6 bases to trimming and J lost 6 bases; unmatched junction nucleotides: 3. Germline CDR1 and CDR2: SGHTA and FQGNSA. CDR3: CASSAGGYEKLFF. For the CDR3, the DNA is TGTGCCAGCAGTGCAGGGGGCTATGAAAAACTGTTTTTT.

There are many counts of this clonotype. The chain employs TRBV11-2 and TRBJ2-7; TRBD2 agrees at 8 bases. The CDR3 has 17 amino acids. The V segment lost 5 bases and the J segment 2 bases; nucleotides outside the gene matches: 14. Germline CDR1 SGHAT, CDR2 FQNNGV. CDR3 residues: CASSPKSSGGPTYEQYF. The CDR3 coding sequence is TGTGCCAGCAGCCCTAAGTCGAGCGGGGGTCCGACCTACGAGCAGTACTTC.

The V gene is TRBV5-1, the J gene TRBJ2-2; a weak D match, TRBD1 (5 bases). V was trimmed by 3 bases and J by 1 base, leaving 10 bases between them. Germline CDR1 reads SGHRS; CDR2 reads YFSETQ. The CDR3 extends over 15 amino acids. CDR3 residues: CASSWTTLNTGELFF. The DNA of the CDR3 is TGCGCCAGCAGCTGGACAACCTTGAACACCGGGGAGCTGTTTTTT. Full variable domain (missing parts from reference TRBV5-1 and TRBJ2-2): KAGVTQTPRYLIKTRGQQVTLSCSPISGHRSVSWYQQTPGQGLQFLFEYFSETQRNKGNFPGRFSGRQFSNSRSEMNVSTLELGDSALYLCASSWTTLNTGELFFGEGSRLTVL.